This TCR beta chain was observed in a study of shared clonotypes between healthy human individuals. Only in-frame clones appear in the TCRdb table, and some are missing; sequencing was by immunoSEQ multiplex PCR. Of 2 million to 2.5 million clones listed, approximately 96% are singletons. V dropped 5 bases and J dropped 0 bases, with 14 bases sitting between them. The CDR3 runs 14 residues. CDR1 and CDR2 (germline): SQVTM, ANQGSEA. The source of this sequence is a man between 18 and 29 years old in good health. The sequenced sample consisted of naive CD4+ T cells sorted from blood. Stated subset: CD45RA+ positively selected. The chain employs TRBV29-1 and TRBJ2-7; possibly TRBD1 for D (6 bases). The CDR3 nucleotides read TGCAGCGTTCAAACTTCAGGGGTCTCCTACGAGCAGTACTTC. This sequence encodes CSVQTSGVSYEQYF.